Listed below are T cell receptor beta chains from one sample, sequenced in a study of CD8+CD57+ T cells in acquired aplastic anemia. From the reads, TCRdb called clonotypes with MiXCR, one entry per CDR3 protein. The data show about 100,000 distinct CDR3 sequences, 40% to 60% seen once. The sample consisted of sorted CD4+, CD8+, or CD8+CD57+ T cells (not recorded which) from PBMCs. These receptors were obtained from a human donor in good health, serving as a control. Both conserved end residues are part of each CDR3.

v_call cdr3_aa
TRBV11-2 CASTIVEGVRQETQYF
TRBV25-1 CASSGGGRRSNQPQHF
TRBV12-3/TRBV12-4 CASSAPNTDTQYF
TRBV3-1 CASSQDQHNEQFF
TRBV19 CASSIGHDGDGYTF
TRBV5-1 CASSPPPGTSSGANVLTF
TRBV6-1 CASSEELGLASYNEQFF
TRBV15 CATSRDISVSRGPTEEAFF
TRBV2 CASSQQGNPGTEAFF
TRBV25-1 CASSSSGLETQYF
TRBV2 CASSPPGNTDTQYF
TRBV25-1 CASSEWGANVLTF
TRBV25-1 CASSGGRYEQYF
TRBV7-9 CASSPASLPLHF
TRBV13 CASSLRQGVGEQYF
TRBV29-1 CSVEGPAYDYTF
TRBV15 CATSRQTGAYNEQFF
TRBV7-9 CASSFGLGAYEQYF
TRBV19 CASSVRGHQPQHF
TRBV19 CASSEGQHSNQPQHF
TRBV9 CASSVGVAGYTGELFF
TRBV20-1 CSASIDRGEQYF
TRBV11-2 CASSLEQFAHVYGYTF
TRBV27 CASRRTGGYYSNQPQHF
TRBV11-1 CASSSREGGYTDTQYF
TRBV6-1 CASSERDTYSFGNTIYF
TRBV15 CATSRDRGLHQPQHF
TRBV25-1 CASSFSGGDNEQFF
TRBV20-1 CSARDPRFYEQYF
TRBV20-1 CSAPGTVGPPLHF
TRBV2 CASASQGTNTGELFF
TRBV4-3 CASIQGTGNEKLFF
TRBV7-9 CASRRAGFEQYF
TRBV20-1 CSARARGPGTGVYEQYF
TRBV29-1 CSVGVGGDNVLTF
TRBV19 CASSIGDSPYEQYF
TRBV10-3 CAIRTAVSTDTQYF
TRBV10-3 CAISEVQGLGTDTQYF
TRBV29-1 CSVVRVTYGYTF
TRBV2 CASSVYRGGNEKLFF